This T cell receptor (beta chain) comes out of a study of shared clonotypes between healthy human individuals. For the study at large: A couple of women and three men aged 18 to 49 made up the donors.

The CDR3 is made up of 14 amino acids. Germline V CDR1 and CDR2: LNHDA, SQIVND (reference sequence). V trimming: 8 bases; J trimming: 4 bases; junction bases outside the gene matches: 7. Recent vaccinations or acute infections were absent in the healthy HIV-negative adult donors. The donors, all of them Caucasian adults, lived in Nashville, Tennessee. Sorted-subset replicate PCRs used around 200 ng of genomic DNA. This amount corresponded to 30,000 to 35,000 T cell genomes. Clones were read by immunoSEQ multiplex PCR, and TCRdb kept only the in-frame ones, dropping some. The sample yields about 690,000 clones, roughly 88% seen once.

This sequence joins TRBV19 and TRBJ1-1, with 10 bases lining up with TRBD1. The clonotype comes from a man aged 18 to 29 in good health. Some clones in this sample may be carry-over from other donors' samples. The sequenced sample consisted of memory CD8+ T cells from PBMCs. Subset denoted: CD45RO+ cells pooled with CCR7-negative TemRA cells. CDR3 bases: TGTGCCAGTTTAGGGACAGGGGTAAGCACTGAAGCTTTCTTT. Translated, it gives CASLGTGVSTEAFF.